The 7 T cell receptor beta chains below come from one sample, sequenced in a study of beta chain features in type 1 diabetes listed by TCRdb under 2018. The library was prepared using the immunoSEQ multiplex PCR assay. All of the isolated RNA was reverse transcribed with the High Capacity cDNA Reverse Transcription Kit, so expressed TCRB transcripts were sequenced. TCRdb's version of the immuneACCESS table is confined to in-frame rearrangements and falls short of the full clone set. An unresolved V gene accounts for under half of the shortfall where checked; the remainder is of unknown origin. This sample has around 350,000 clones in its table, and roughly an eighth of those were observed once. The top ten hold more than 0.015% of the sample. The sample consisted of naive CD4+ T cells from blood. This specimen's cell subset or site label, interpreted: true naive CD4+ T cells. The receptors shown here come from a man aged 18 to 35 in good health.

This chain connects TRBV19 to TRBJ2-7, with D maybe TRBD2 (6 bases). Looked up from germline, CDR1 is LNHDA and CDR2 is SQIVND (reference sequence). V was pared by 5 bases and J by 3 bases, with 20 bases between. The CDR3 totals 16 residues. The CDR3 region is CASSQDPLGGNYEQYF. The CDR3 DNA reads TGTGCCAGTAGTCAGGATCCCCTCGGCGGGAACTACGAGCAGTACTTC.

This clone was detected only a few times. The rearrangement uses TRBV27 and TRBJ2-7, with 11 bases aligning to TRBD1. The CDR3 runs 15 residues. The trim removed 8 bases at V and 0 bases at J, leaving 6 bases unmatched. CDR1 is MNHEY and CDR2 is SMNVEV in the germline V gene (reference sequence). The CDR3 DNA reads TGTGCCAGCGCCCGGACAGGGGGCCTCTCCTACGAGCAGTACTTC. Amino acid sequence: CASARTGGLSYEQYF.

The rearrangement links TRBV27 to TRBJ1-2; D not resolved. CDR3 length: 10 residues. CDR1 MNHEY and CDR2 SMNVEV come from the germline V gene (reference sequence). V was pared by 5 bases and J by 6 bases, with 4 bases between. CDR3 loop: CASSRDGYTF. The CDR3 DNA sequence: TGTGCCAGCAGTCGAGATGGCTACACCTTC.

The chain carries TRBV4-1 and TRBJ1-5; D is unclear. Trimming left V 1 base short and J 4 bases short, with 11 bases between. The CDR3 is 15 amino acids. Germline-derived CDR1 and CDR2 are MGHRA and YSYEKL. The CDR3 region is CASSQGQSPNQPQHF. DNA of the CDR3: TGCGCCAGCAGCCAAGGACAAAGCCCGAATCAGCCCCAGCATTTT.

This clone has a handful of counts. This chain joins TRBV4-3 and TRBJ2-3, with 9 bases fitting TRBD2. Losses at the gene ends were 1 base for V and 0 bases for J; bases not matched to a gene: 2. CDR1 LGHNA and CDR2 YSLEER come from the germline V gene. The CDR3 has 16 amino acids. In nucleotides, the CDR3 is TGCGCCAGCAGCCAAGGACTAGCGGCTAGCACAGATACGCAGTATTTT. Its translation: CASSQGLAASTDTQYF.

V is TRBV5-6 and J is TRBJ1-6, with 8 positions matching TRBD1. The CDR3 length is 18 residues. CDR1 SGHDT and CDR2 YYEEEE come from the germline V gene. Unmatched junction bases numbered 10, after V lost 5 bases and J lost 0 bases. The DNA for the CDR3 is TGTGCCAGCAGTTCCTCCAGGGGGCCTAGCTCCTATAATTCACCCCTCCACTTT. This translates into CASSSSRGPSSYNSPLHF. Complete variable domain (other parts from reference TRBV5-6 and TRBJ1-6): DAGVTQSPTHLIKTRGQQVTLRCSPKSGHDTVSWYQQALGQGPQFIFQYYEEEERQRGNFPDRFSGHQFPNYSSELNVNALLLGDSALYLCASSSSRGPSSYNSPLHFGNGTRLTVT.

Points on this clone: Other DNA sequences in this sample translate to the same CDR3. The chain links TRBV28 to TRBJ1-5; 10 bases align to TRBD1. V gave up 4 bases and J gave up 5 bases; unmatched junction bases: 2. The CDR3 covers 14 residues. Looked up from germline, CDR1 is MDHEN and CDR2 is SYDVKM. The CDR3 spells CASSWGTGDQPQHF. The CDR3 region has the DNA TGTGCCAGCAGTTGGGGGACAGGGGATCAGCCCCAGCATTTT.